A selection of T cell receptor beta chains follows, all from one sample in a study of T cell responses to AZD1222 COVID-19 vaccine. TCRdb's copy holds only in-frame clones and misses some; the assay was immunoSEQ multiplex PCR. This table has 130,000 to 150,000 clones, approximately 90% appearing once. The source was peripheral blood, collected on day 0 of AZD1222 vaccination. These TCRs come from an adult in good health. Both conserved end residues are part of each CDR3. Each record gives: CDR3 DNA, CDR3 protein, V gene, D gene, clone size, J gene. A D gene is named only where the DNA matches it firmly. Rows may omit the clone size; those that give it use once, few, many or a size class.

TGTGCCAGCAGTCACAGGGACAGCTCCTACAATGAGCAGTTCTTC,CASSHRDSSYNEQFF,TRBV6-6,TRBD1,.,TRBJ2-1
TGTGCCAGCTCCCCTAGGGAGGGGGTAGCTTTCTTT,CASSPREGVAFF,TRBV18,.,.,TRBJ1-1
TGTGCCTGGAGTCCCGGGATGAATGGAAACACCATATATTTT,CAWSPGMNGNTIYF,TRBV30,.,.,TRBJ1-3
TGTGCCAGCAGTTCCCAGGGGGCGGTCTTCGAGACCCAGTACTTC,CASSSQGAVFETQYF,TRBV6-5,TRBD1,.,TRBJ2-5
TGTGCCAGCAGCTTTGGGGGTACGAACACTGAAGCTTTCTTT,CASSFGGTNTEAFF,TRBV11-3,.,.,TRBJ1-1
TGTGGGACTCAGGGGGCCGACTATGGCTACACCTTC,CGTQGADYGYTF,TRBV3-1/TRBV3-2,TRBD1,.,TRBJ1-2
TGTGCCAGCAGTTTCGGGGGGATGAACACTGAAGCTTTCTTT,CASSFGGMNTEAFF,TRBV28,.,few,TRBJ1-1
TGTGCCAGCAGTGAAAATCCGGGGGGGGCCTATGGCTACACCTTC,CASSENPGGAYGYTF,TRBV2,.,once,TRBJ1-2
TGTGCCAGCTCATCGGGGGGCGGGAGAGCACAGGCGCAGTATTTT,CASSSGGGRAQAQYF,TRBV18,.,.,TRBJ2-3
TGCAGCGTTCAAGACAGGGTGAACCAGCCCCAGCATTTT,CSVQDRVNQPQHF,TRBV29-1,TRBD1,once,TRBJ1-5
TGCGCCAGCAGTCAGGAGGGGGACACAGGAAACACCATATATTTT,CASSQEGDTGNTIYF,TRBV23-1,.,.,TRBJ1-3
TGTGCCAGCAGCTTAGATATATCGACTAGTTCTACCGGGGAGCTGTTTTTT,CASSLDISTSSTGELFF,TRBV11-3,.,.,TRBJ2-2
TGCAGCGTTCGGACAGGGGTGAGGGACGAGCAGTACTTC,CSVRTGVRDEQYF,TRBV29-1,TRBD1,.,TRBJ2-7
TGCGCCAGCAGCATAGCAGGGGGCGGCTCTCAAGCTTTCTTT,CASSIAGGGSQAFF,TRBV10-1,TRBD1,.,TRBJ1-1
TGCGCCAGCAGCCTCCAGGGGAACACTGAAGCTTTCTTT,CASSLQGNTEAFF,TRBV5-1,.,.,TRBJ1-1
TGTGCCAGCAGTGAGGAGGCTAGCGGGAGGTACGAGCAGTACTTC,CASSEEASGRYEQYF,TRBV5-4,TRBD2,.,TRBJ2-7
TGTGCCAGCAGGAGACAGGAGGCTTCTGAAGCTTTCTTT,CASRRQEASEAFF,TRBV9,.,.,TRBJ1-1
TGTGCCAGCAGTGGGACAAATGAAAAACTGTTTTTT,CASSGTNEKLFF,TRBV12-3/TRBV12-4,.,.,TRBJ1-4
TGTGCCAGCAGCTTAGGGACATTTTATAGCAATCAGCCCCAGCATTTT,CASSLGTFYSNQPQHF,TRBV7-2,.,.,TRBJ1-5
TGTGCCTGGAGTTATGACAGGGGGCTCCCCTATGGCTACACCTTC,CAWSYDRGLPYGYTF,TRBV30,TRBD1,.,TRBJ1-2
TGCGCCAGCAGAGCGGGGAGGAGCTCCTACAATGAGCAGTTCTTC,CASRAGRSSYNEQFF,TRBV5-1,TRBD2,.,TRBJ2-1
TGTGCCAGAGGCGCCGGGACTACCTATTCACCCCTCCACTTT,CARGAGTTYSPLHF,TRBV19,.,few,TRBJ1-6
TGTGCCAGCTCAAGCGAGGGGAGAGGGGGCGGGGAGCTGTTTTTT,CASSSEGRGGGELFF,TRBV2,.,.,TRBJ2-2
TGCGCCAGCAGCCAAGATGGTTTTTGGGGCTCTGAAGCTTTCTTT,CASSQDGFWGSEAFF,TRBV4-1,.,.,TRBJ1-1
TGTGCCTGCCCGCTCCGGGACAGGGCTGAAGCTTTCTTT,CACPLRDRAEAFF,TRBV30,TRBD1,.,TRBJ1-1
TGTGCCAGCAGCATTGGGACAGCGGGGTATGGCTACACCTTC,CASSIGTAGYGYTF,TRBV5-4,TRBD1,once,TRBJ1-2
TGTGCCAGCGGGCGGTACAGGGGAATCACTGAAGCTTTCTTT,CASGRYRGITEAFF,TRBV28,TRBD1,.,TRBJ1-1
TGTGCCTGGAGTCCCCGAGCTGGGTCTGGAAACACCATATATTTT,CAWSPRAGSGNTIYF,TRBV30,.,.,TRBJ1-3
TGTGCCTGGACCCCGGACAGCTATGGCTACACCTTC,CAWTPDSYGYTF,TRBV30,.,.,TRBJ1-2
TGTGCCAGCAGAAGAGGACTAGCGGGAAGCACAGATACGCAGTATTTT,CASRRGLAGSTDTQYF,TRBV7-9,TRBD2,.,TRBJ2-3
TGTGCCAGCAACTTACCCGGCAGGGGAAACTATGGCTACACCTTC,CASNLPGRGNYGYTF,TRBV11-2,.,few,TRBJ1-2
TGTGCCTGGACACAGGGAACGCATCAGCCCCAGCATTTT,CAWTQGTHQPQHF,TRBV30,.,.,TRBJ1-5
TGCGCCAGCAGCCAACTAGGGTTCGGAGGCTACACCTTC,CASSQLGFGGYTF,TRBV4-1,.,.,TRBJ1-2
TGTGCCAGCAGCCATCCCGCGGGACAGAATACCATCTCCTACGAGCAGTACTTC,CASSHPAGQNTISYEQYF,TRBV14,.,.,TRBJ2-7
TGTGCCAGCAGCTTAGACGGCAGGGGAAGGACTGAAGCTTTCTTT,CASSLDGRGRTEAFF,TRBV11-3,.,.,TRBJ1-1
TGTGCCAGCAGTGAAGGAAAGCGGGGGGGCTCCTACAATGAGCAGTTCTTC,CASSEGKRGGSYNEQFF,TRBV6-1,TRBD2,.,TRBJ2-1
TGTGCCAGCGGATCTCATGCGGGAGTAAGCGAGACCCAGTACTTC,CASGSHAGVSETQYF,TRBV6-6,TRBD2,.,TRBJ2-5
TGCGCCAGCAGCTTCGCAGGGGAGGATGGCTACACCTTC,CASSFAGEDGYTF,TRBV5-1,.,.,TRBJ1-2
TGTGCCAGCAGCGCAGCGGGAACTGACGATACGCAGTATTTT,CASSAAGTDDTQYF,TRBV7-9,TRBD2,.,TRBJ2-3
TGTGCCAGCAGTGTCAGCTCCAGCTCTGGGGCCAACGTCCTGACTTTC,CASSVSSSSGANVLTF,TRBV6-1,.,.,TRBJ2-6
TGTGCCTGGAGCTATGCAGGGGTAAGGACTGAAGCTTTCTTT,CAWSYAGVRTEAFF,TRBV30,.,few,TRBJ1-1
TGTGCCAGTAGCGGGACAGCGGGCAATCAGCCCCAGCATTTT,CASSGTAGNQPQHF,TRBV19,TRBD1,.,TRBJ1-5
TGTGCCAGACCGGGGAGACAGGGGAACACCGGGGAGCTGTTTTTT,CARPGRQGNTGELFF,TRBV19,TRBD1,.,TRBJ2-2
TGCGCCAGCAGCTGGACTAGCGGGGGCTCCTACGAGCAGTACTTC,CASSWTSGGSYEQYF,TRBV5-1,TRBD2,.,TRBJ2-7
TGCAGTGCAACCCCTGGAAACACCATATATTTT,CSATPGNTIYF,TRBV20-1,.,.,TRBJ1-3
TGTGCCAGCAGTTTCCCGACTAGCGGGAGGGTTAGCACAGATACGCAGTATTTT,CASSFPTSGRVSTDTQYF,TRBV6-2/TRBV6-3,TRBD2,.,TRBJ2-3
TGTGCCATCAGTTTTATACAGGGGGCTTTGCCCTACGAGCAGTACTTC,CAISFIQGALPYEQYF,TRBV10-3,TRBD1,.,TRBJ2-7
TGTGCCAGCAGCTTAGATCAGCGACCGGGGTTGAACACTGAAGCTTTCTTT,CASSLDQRPGLNTEAFF,TRBV11-3,.,.,TRBJ1-1
TGTGCCAGTAGTGGGGCAAATCTCGGGGCCAACGTCCTGACTTTC,CASSGANLGANVLTF,TRBV19,.,.,TRBJ2-6
TGTGCCAGCAGCTGGGCGCGTGATTCTGAAGCTTTCTTT,CASSWARDSEAFF,TRBV11-1,.,.,TRBJ1-1
TGTGCCAGCGGCACAGGGGATATTTCACCCCTCCACTTT,CASGTGDISPLHF,TRBV6-5,TRBD1,few,TRBJ1-6
TGTGCCAGCAGCCCTAGGGGGCCTAATGAAAAACTGTTTTTT,CASSPRGPNEKLFF,TRBV5-4,TRBD1,.,TRBJ1-4
TGTGCCTGGAACCCAGGGGTGAACGAGCAGTACTTC,CAWNPGVNEQYF,TRBV30,.,.,TRBJ2-7
TGTGCCAGCAGTTATGAGACAGGGGTGAACACTGAAGCTTTCTTT,CASSYETGVNTEAFF,TRBV6-5,TRBD1,.,TRBJ1-1
TGTGCCAGTATTACAGGAAACACCGGGGAGCTGTTTTTT,CASITGNTGELFF,TRBV19,.,.,TRBJ2-2
TGCGCCAGCAGCTTGGATGTTAGCGGGGGGATAGATACGCAGTATTTT,CASSLDVSGGIDTQYF,TRBV5-1,TRBD2,.,TRBJ2-3
TGCGCCAGCAGCTGGTTGACAGCCGTTGGGGACGAGCAGTACTTC,CASSWLTAVGDEQYF,TRBV5-1,.,.,TRBJ2-7
TGTGCCAGCAGGGGTAGCGGGGGGGCCTACGAGCAGTACTTC,CASRGSGGAYEQYF,TRBV2,TRBD2,.,TRBJ2-7
TGTGCCTGGAACACCGGAGGGGAAAAACTGTTTTTT,CAWNTGGEKLFF,TRBV30,.,.,TRBJ1-4
TGCGCCAGCAGCCATCGCGGGAGGGCCACTTTTGATGAGCAGTTCTTC,CASSHRGRATFDEQFF,TRBV4-3,TRBD2,.,TRBJ2-1